This T cell receptor (beta chain) came from a study of shared clonotypes between healthy human individuals. Study details: Every donor yielded three CD4 naive, three CD4 memory, two CD8 naive and one CD8 memory plate. Study-wide points: All-four-donor shared clonotypes had higher generation probabilities than non-shared clonotypes did.

Nashville, Tennessee was home to all donors, each a Caucasian adult. A word on this clone: Antigen: not known.

Data came from immunoSEQ multiplex PCR; TCRdb stores just in-frame clones and leaves some out. The sample holds some 2,100,000 clones, 95% seen once. The CDR3 totals 15 residues. The germline gives CDR1 KGHSH, CDR2 LQKENI. Deletions cut 5 bases from V and 0 bases from J, with 13 bases between. This TCR derives from a man in his late teens or twenties in good health. The chain joins TRBV18 to TRBJ1-1; D may be TRBD1 (5 bases). Material for sequencing was naive CD4+ T cells sorted from blood. Documented subset: CD45RA+ positively selected. CDR3 residues: CASSSEGFMNTEAFF. In DNA form, the CDR3 reads TGTGCCAGCTCATCTGAGGGGTTCATGAACACTGAAGCTTTCTTT.